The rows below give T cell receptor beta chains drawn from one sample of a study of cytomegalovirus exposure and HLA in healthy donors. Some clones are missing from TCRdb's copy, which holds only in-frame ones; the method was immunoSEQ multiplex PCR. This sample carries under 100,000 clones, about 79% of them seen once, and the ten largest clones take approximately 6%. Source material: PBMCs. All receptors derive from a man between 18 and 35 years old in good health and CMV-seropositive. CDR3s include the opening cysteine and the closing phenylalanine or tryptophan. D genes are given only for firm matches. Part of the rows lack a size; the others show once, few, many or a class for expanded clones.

cdr3_aa: CATSPGQRTDEQYF; cdr3_nt: TGTGCCACCTCACCGGGACAGAGGACGGACGAGCAGTACTTC; d_call: TRBD1; j_call: TRBJ2-7; v_call: TRBV10-3; clone_size: NA
cdr3_aa: CASSSRDRANTGELFF; cdr3_nt: TGTGCCAGCAGCTCACGGGACAGAGCGAACACCGGGGAGCTGTTTTTT; d_call: TRBD1; j_call: TRBJ2-2; v_call: TRBV5-4; clone_size: NA
cdr3_aa: CASGRGGSSTDTQYF; cdr3_nt: TGTGCTAGTGGGAGGGGGGGGTCGAGCACAGATACGCAGTATTTT; d_call: NA; j_call: TRBJ2-3; v_call: TRBV12-5; clone_size: NA
cdr3_aa: CASSQEQGSPRLAFF; cdr3_nt: TGTGCCAGCAGCCAAGAGCAGGGATCGCCCCGCCTGGCTTTCTTT; d_call: NA; j_call: TRBJ1-1; v_call: TRBV4-2; clone_size: NA
cdr3_aa: CSVEGLGGKSSYNEQFF; cdr3_nt: TGCAGCGTTGAAGGTTTAGGCGGGAAGAGCTCCTACAATGAGCAGTTCTTC; d_call: NA; j_call: TRBJ2-1; v_call: TRBV29-1; clone_size: NA
cdr3_aa: CASSHSGILTDTQYF; cdr3_nt: TGTGCCAGCAGCCACAGCGGGATTTTGACAGATACGCAGTATTTT; d_call: TRBD2; j_call: TRBJ2-3; v_call: TRBV4-2; clone_size: NA
cdr3_aa: CASSSDSNYRDEAFF; cdr3_nt: TGTGCCAGCAGCTCGGACTCAAATTACAGGGACGAAGCTTTCTTT; d_call: NA; j_call: TRBJ1-1; v_call: TRBV7-8; clone_size: NA
cdr3_aa: CAISVKGGNTEAFF; cdr3_nt: TGTGCCATCAGTGTAAAAGGGGGAAACACTGAAGCTTTCTTT; d_call: NA; j_call: TRBJ1-1; v_call: TRBV10-3; clone_size: NA
cdr3_aa: CASSWAGTSSYNEQFF; cdr3_nt: TGTGCCAGCAGTTGGGCCGGGACTAGCTCCTACAATGAGCAGTTCTTC; d_call: TRBD2; j_call: TRBJ2-1; v_call: TRBV28; clone_size: NA
cdr3_aa: CASSQSGQAELFF; cdr3_nt: TGTGCCAGCAGCCAATCGGGACAGGCGGAGCTGTTTTTT; d_call: TRBD1; j_call: TRBJ2-2; v_call: TRBV16; clone_size: NA
cdr3_aa: CASSEGGTVNIQYF; cdr3_nt: TGTGCCAGCAGTGAAGGGGGGACAGTAAACATTCAGTACTTC; d_call: TRBD1; j_call: TRBJ2-4; v_call: TRBV6-1; clone_size: NA
cdr3_aa: CASSLTPGRNTQYF; cdr3_nt: TGTGCCAGCAGTTTAACACCCGGGAGGAATACGCAGTATTTT; d_call: TRBD2; j_call: TRBJ2-3; v_call: TRBV28; clone_size: few
cdr3_aa: CASSPNPGGSEQFF; cdr3_nt: TGTGCCAGCAGCCCTAATCCTGGGGGGTCTGAGCAGTTCTTC; d_call: NA; j_call: TRBJ2-1; v_call: TRBV7-3; clone_size: once
cdr3_aa: CASTTYKKTGDEQFF; cdr3_nt: TGTGCCAGCACCACATATAAAAAAACAGGGGATGAGCAGTTCTTC; d_call: TRBD1; j_call: TRBJ2-1; v_call: TRBV5-4; clone_size: few
cdr3_aa: CASSELAGGNNEQFF; cdr3_nt: TGTGCCAGCAGTGAGTTAGCGGGAGGAAACAATGAGCAGTTCTTC; d_call: TRBD2; j_call: TRBJ2-1; v_call: TRBV6-4; clone_size: once
cdr3_aa: CASSETGGGGRGYTF; cdr3_nt: TGTGCCAGCAGCGAGACAGGGGGCGGAGGACGTGGCTACACCTTC; d_call: TRBD1; j_call: TRBJ1-2; v_call: TRBV7-8; clone_size: once
cdr3_aa: CATDPQGRDEQFF; cdr3_nt: TGTGCCACCGACCCCCAGGGTAGAGATGAGCAGTTCTTC; d_call: NA; j_call: TRBJ2-1; v_call: TRBV10-3; clone_size: NA
cdr3_aa: CASSLSTRVTGELFF; cdr3_nt: TGTGCCAGCAGCTTATCCACCCGGGTCACCGGGGAGCTGTTTTTT; d_call: NA; j_call: TRBJ2-2; v_call: TRBV7-9; clone_size: NA
cdr3_aa: CASSYSGTLTYEQYF; cdr3_nt: TGTGCCAGCAGCTATTCCGGGACACTAACCTACGAGCAGTACTTC; d_call: NA; j_call: TRBJ2-7; v_call: TRBV7-9; clone_size: NA
cdr3_aa: CASSLATGGETQYF; cdr3_nt: TGCGCCAGCAGCTTGGCCACGGGTGGAGAGACCCAGTACTTC; d_call: NA; j_call: TRBJ2-5; v_call: TRBV5-1; clone_size: NA
cdr3_aa: CATWGLSYEQYF; cdr3_nt: TGTGCCACCTGGGGACTATCCTACGAGCAGTACTTC; d_call: TRBD2; j_call: TRBJ2-7; v_call: TRBV6-6; clone_size: NA
cdr3_aa: CASSSRTGGAEETQYF; cdr3_nt: TGTGCCAGCAGTTCAAGGACAGGGGGCGCGGAGGAGACCCAGTACTTC; d_call: TRBD1; j_call: TRBJ2-5; v_call: TRBV28; clone_size: once
cdr3_aa: CASSKGTGREKLFF; cdr3_nt: TGCGCCAGCAGCAAAGGGACAGGGCGTGAAAAACTGTTTTTT; d_call: TRBD1; j_call: TRBJ1-4; v_call: TRBV5-1; clone_size: NA
cdr3_aa: CASSLRQALYEQYF; cdr3_nt: TGTGCCAGCAGTTTAAGACAGGCGTTATACGAGCAGTACTTC; d_call: NA; j_call: TRBJ2-7; v_call: TRBV28; clone_size: NA
cdr3_aa: CAIRQVDEQFF; cdr3_nt: TGCGCCATCCGACAGGTAGATGAGCAGTTCTTC; d_call: NA; j_call: TRBJ2-1; v_call: TRBV10-2; clone_size: NA
cdr3_aa: CASGDLSYGYTF; cdr3_nt: TGTGCCAGCGGGGACTTAAGCTATGGCTACACCTTC; d_call: NA; j_call: TRBJ1-2; v_call: TRBV27; clone_size: once
cdr3_aa: CSVQDAGEQYF; cdr3_nt: TGCAGCGTCCAAGACGCGGGGGAGCAGTACTTC; d_call: NA; j_call: TRBJ2-7; v_call: TRBV29-1; clone_size: NA